This T cell receptor (beta chain) is drawn from a study of shared clonotypes between healthy human individuals. Only Caucasian adults living in Nashville, Tennessee made up the donor group. Germline-derived CDR1 and CDR2 are SGDLS and YYNGEE. This CDR3 spans 14 amino acids. J lost 3 bases, V lost 3 bases, and 3 bases had no gene match. This clone was recorded only once. TCRdb's table, derived via immunoSEQ multiplex PCR, lists solely in-frame clones and lacks some. Of over a million clones listed, about 80% are singletons. The clonotype comes from a man in his late teens or twenties in good health. Some clones in this sample may be carry-over from other donors' samples. Sequencing was carried out using memory CD4+ T cells from PBMCs. Subset denoted: CD45RA-negative fraction. V is TRBV9 and J is TRBJ2-7; 10 bases are a match to TRBD1. The CDR3: CASSAGTGDYEQYF. The CDR3 nucleotides read TGTGCCAGCAGCGCCGGGACAGGGGACTACGAGCAGTACTTC.